A selection of T cell receptor beta chains follows, all from one sample in a study of massively parallel sequencing of T cell beta chains. Each CDR3 protein gets one entry after TCRdb re-called the 5' RACE reads with MiXCR. The sample comprises under 5,000 distinct CDR3 sequences, 38% of which are singletons, and roughly 3% rests with the top ten. Sequencing input: commercial RNA from peripheral blood pooled from many donors. The source of these receptors is a pool of human donors in good health; the sample was commercial RNA pooled from many donors. Each CDR3 is given with its conserved first and last residue. D genes are given only for firm matches. Rows give clone size only sometimes, using once, few, many, or a class for an expanded clone.

j_gene: TRBJ2-2; d_gene: TRBD2; abundance: few; len: 16; v_gene: TRBV13; CDR3aa: CASSLGLAENTGELFF; CDR3nt: TGTGCCAGCAGCTTAGGACTAGCGGAGAACACCGGGGAGCTGTTTTTT
j_gene: TRBJ2-5; d_gene: .; abundance: .; len: 14; v_gene: TRBV19; CDR3aa: CASSKSTDSETQYF; CDR3nt: TGTGCCAGTAGTAAGTCGACAGATTCCGAGACCCAGTACTTC
j_gene: TRBJ1-2; d_gene: TRBD1; abundance: .; len: 14; v_gene: TRBV5-1; CDR3aa: CASSRDRRFDGYTF; CDR3nt: TGCGCCAGCAGCCGGGACAGACGTTTCGATGGCTACACCTTC
j_gene: TRBJ2-2; d_gene: .; abundance: few; len: 12; v_gene: TRBV5-6; CDR3aa: CASWGNTGELFF; CDR3nt: TGTGCCAGCTGGGGTAACACCGGGGAGCTGTTTTTT
j_gene: TRBJ2-5; d_gene: .; abundance: .; len: 14; v_gene: TRBV20-1; CDR3aa: CSAGLSAGQETQYF; CDR3nt: TGCAGTGCTGGATTATCAGCAGGCCAAGAGACCCAGTACTTC
j_gene: TRBJ2-3; d_gene: .; abundance: .; len: 13; v_gene: TRBV20-1; CDR3aa: CSAASFPTDTQYF; CDR3nt: TGCAGTGCCGCCTCCTTTCCCACAGATACGCAGTATTTT
j_gene: TRBJ2-3; d_gene: .; abundance: .; len: 13; v_gene: TRBV6-2/TRBV6-3; CDR3aa: CASTSPGTDTQYF; CDR3nt: TGTGCCAGCACAAGCCCCGGCACAGATACGCAGTATTTT
j_gene: TRBJ2-3; d_gene: TRBD1; abundance: few; len: 14; v_gene: TRBV11-2; CDR3aa: CASSVDRGSDTQYF; CDR3nt: TGTGCCAGCAGCGTAGACAGGGGGTCAGATACGCAGTATTTT
j_gene: TRBJ2-2; d_gene: .; abundance: .; len: 13; v_gene: TRBV25-1; CDR3aa: CASSTRGTGELFF; CDR3nt: TGTGCCAGCAGTACCCGGGGAACCGGGGAGCTGTTTTTT
j_gene: TRBJ1-6; d_gene: .; abundance: .; len: 12; v_gene: TRBV25-1; CDR3aa: CASSDTATPLHF; CDR3nt: TGTGCCAGCAGTGATACGGCGACACCCCTCCACTTT